The 20 T cell receptor beta chains below were found in one sample sequenced in a study of a mutant IDH1 vaccine in newly diagnosed glioma. No antigen has been assigned to these receptors. Profiling relied on immunoSEQ multiplex PCR, and the TCRdb table lists in-frame clones only, not all of them. Of approximately 50,000 clones listed, 86% are singletons. Sample time point: week 35, safety follow-up. A single vaccine dose contained 300 ug of mutant IDH1 20-mer peptide, and topical imiquimod was used with it. The starting material was PBMCs, obtained from a glioma patient whose treatment included an IDH1 peptide vaccine. All receptors come from a man aged 35 to 55 with glioma.

The chain uses TRBV10-3 and TRBJ2-3; a possible D gene is TRBD2 (5 bases). V lost 10 bases, J lost 4 bases, and 18 bases lay in between. This CDR3 has 14 amino acids. Looked up from germline, CDR1 is ENHRY and CDR2 is SYGVKD. This CDR3 reads CATRQEDRADTQYF. In DNA, the CDR3 is TGTGCCACACGCCAGGAGGATCGAGCAGATACGCAGTATTTT.

The V and J genes are TRBV9 and TRBJ2-5; D unclear. Trimming pared 0 bases from V and 5 bases from J, leaving 8 bases between. In germline, CDR1 is SGDLS, CDR2 YYNGEE. CDR3 length: 13 amino acids. This CDR3 reads CASSVGVGETQYF. In DNA, the CDR3 is TGTGCCAGCAGCGTAGGGGTTGGGGAGACCCAGTACTTC.

The genes are TRBV9 and TRBJ2-5; a weak D match, TRBD2 (6 bases). Trimming stripped 0 bases from V and 7 bases from J, with 16 bases between. This CDR3 spans 15 amino acids. Germline V gene data show CDR1 as SGDLS and CDR2 as YYNGEE. As DNA, the CDR3 is TGTGCCAGCAGCGTAGGGCGGGGTGGGTTCGGGACCCAGTACTTC. Residues: CASSVGRGGFGTQYF.

V is TRBV5-1 and J is TRBJ2-3, with TRBD2 matching 7 bases. The V and J ends lost 1 base and 2 bases, in that order; junction bases with no gene match: 7. The CDR3 extends over 16 amino acids. Germline V gives CDR1 SGHRS, CDR2 YFSETQ. The CDR3 DNA is TGCGCCAGCAGCTTGAGGCCAGCGGGAAACACAGATACGCAGTATTTT. Its translation: CASSLRPAGNTDTQYF.

The V and J genes are TRBV19 and TRBJ2-2; 12 positions match TRBD2. This CDR3 contains 16 residues. J was trimmed by 6 bases and V by 3 bases; bases with no gene match: 5. CDR1 is LNHDA, CDR2 SQIVND, per germline (reference sequence). This CDR3 is CASSIRLAGGSGELFF. CDR3 nucleotide sequence: TGTGCCAGTAGTATCCGGCTAGCGGGAGGGTCCGGGGAGCTGTTTTTT.

The genes are TRBV5-1 and TRBJ1-2; D gene ambiguous. The V end lost 0 bases, the J end lost 3 bases, and 15 bases lay between the germline ends. Germline CDR1 is SGHRS and CDR2 is YFSETQ. There are 16 residues in the CDR3. CDR3 DNA sequence: TGCGCCAGCAGCTTGGGGCGGAGGGTTGAGGACTATGGCTACACCTTC. Translation gives CASSLGRRVEDYGYTF.

The chain joins TRBV9 to TRBJ2-1, with D perhaps TRBD1 (7 bases). V dropped 1 base and J dropped 2 bases, with 10 bases sitting between them. The germline V gene has CDR1 SGDLS and CDR2 YYNGEE. This CDR3 spans 15 amino acids. CDR3 coding DNA: TGTGCCAGCAGCGTACAGGGGGGAACCTACAATGAGCAGTTCTTC. This gives the protein CASSVQGGTYNEQFF.

This chain links TRBV7-9 with TRBJ2-3; the D is unclear. The germline V gene encodes CDR1 SEHNR and CDR2 FQNEAQ (reference sequence). CDR3 length: 16 amino acids. V was trimmed by 3 bases and J by 5 bases, leaving 18 bases between them. The CDR3 reads CASSFGRHSMGDTQYF. CDR3 DNA: TGTGCCAGCAGCTTCGGGCGACATAGTATGGGAGATACGCAGTATTTT.

J is TRBJ1-5 and V is TRBV10-1; weak D call: TRBD1 (6 bases). V gave up 9 bases and J gave up 4 bases, with 10 bases separating them. Germline CDR1 WNHNN, CDR2 SYGVQD (reference sequence). The CDR3 is made up of 12 amino acids. The CDR3 is CARAGTNQPQHF. CDR3 sequence (DNA): TGCGCCAGAGCCGGGACAAATCAGCCCCAGCATTTT.

This chain links TRBV5-4 with TRBJ2-5; D tentatively fits TRBD1 or TRBD2 (7 bases each). V was shortened by 3 bases and J by 2 bases, with 11 bases between the two germline ends. Germline CDR1 reads SGHNT; CDR2 reads YYREEE (reference sequence). The CDR3 sequence is 14 residues long. The chain's CDR3 is CASSSAGQQETQYF. CDR3 DNA: TGTGCCAGCAGCTCAGCGGGACAGCAAGAGACCCAGTACTTC.

In this sample, this clone turned up once. The chain couples TRBV11-3 to TRBJ2-3, with TRBD2 matching over 9 bases. The length of the CDR3 is 15 residues. V shed 2 bases, J shed 2 bases, and the junction held 2 bases outside the gene matches. Germline-derived CDR1 and CDR2 are SGHNT and YENEEA. The CDR3, as DNA: TGTGCCAGCAGCTTAAGACTAGCGGACACAGATACGCAGTATTTT. Protein product: CASSLRLADTDTQYF.

The genes are TRBV4-1 and TRBJ2-7; the D gene is possibly TRBD2 (5 bases). Germline assignment: CDR1 MGHRA and CDR2 YSYEKL. The length of the CDR3 is 13 residues. The V and J ends lost 4 bases and 3 bases respectively, with 10 bases between them. CDR3 protein: CASSPGLLYEQYF. CDR3 sequence (DNA): TGCGCCAGCAGCCCCGGACTCCTCTACGAGCAGTACTTC.

The chain uses TRBV5-1 and TRBJ2-1; tentatively, D is TRBD1 (6 bases). The V gene lost 3 bases and the J gene lost 2 bases, with 15 bases spanning the gap. This CDR3 is 16 amino acids long. Germline V CDR1 and CDR2: SGHRS, YFSETQ. In DNA form, the CDR3 reads TGCGCCAGCAGCTCAGGCTTTGGGGGCGCCTACAATGAGCAGTTCTTC. Encoded protein: CASSSGFGGAYNEQFF.

The V gene is TRBV4-1, the J gene TRBJ2-6; 15 nucleotides line up with TRBD2. This CDR3 spans 18 amino acids. V was pared by 4 bases and J by 4 bases, with 5 bases of the junction left unmatched. Germline V CDR1 and CDR2: MGHRA, YSYEKL. The CDR3 region is CASSRGTSGRRGANVLTF. In DNA form, the CDR3 reads TGCGCCAGCAGCCGAGGGACTAGCGGGAGGAGGGGGGCCAACGTCCTGACTTTC.

The rearrangement links TRBV21-1 to TRBJ2-2; the table calls TRBD1, which could not be checked here. TRBV21-1 is a known pseudogene. The CDR3 covers 16 residues. DNA of the CDR3: TGTGCCAGCAGCAAAGCGGACAGGGAGAAAACCGGGGAGCTGTTTTTT. Translation: CASSKADREKTGELFF.

This clone was detected only a few times. V gene TRBV7-6 combines with J gene TRBJ2-1; 12 bases fit TRBD2. Per germline, CDR1 SGHVS and CDR2 FNYEAQ. With V trimmed by 2 bases and J by 7 bases, 6 bases remained unmatched. There are 16 residues in the CDR3. The CDR3 DNA reads TGTGCCAGCAGCTTAAACCCTAGCGGGAGGGCTAATGAGCAGTTCTTC. This sequence encodes CASSLNPSGRANEQFF.

The V and J genes are TRBV5-5 and TRBJ2-1, with TRBD1 matching over 7 bases. The V gene end was trimmed by 5 bases and the J gene end by 12 bases; junction bases not matched to a gene: 14. The CDR3 is 14 amino acids. Germline lookup yields CDR1 SGHKS and CDR2 YYEKEE (reference sequence). In nucleotides, the CDR3 is TGTGCCAGCAGTACGGGACAGTCGACCCGGGGGCAGTTCTTC. Amino acids: CASSTGQSTRGQFF.

This chain joins TRBV27 and TRBJ2-2; D is uncertain. CDR3 length: 14 amino acids. Germline V gene sequence: CDR1 MNHEY, CDR2 SMNVEV (reference sequence). The V end lost 6 bases, the J end lost 5 bases, and 13 bases lay between the germline ends. The chain's CDR3 is CASSPSLKTGELFF. For the CDR3, the DNA is TGTGCCAGCAGCCCTTCACTGAAAACCGGGGAGCTGTTTTTT.

The chain links TRBV19 to TRBJ1-1; 7 bases agree with TRBD1. Trimming removed 6 bases from V and 5 bases from J; junction bases left unmatched: 12. This CDR3 has 15 residues. Germline V gene data show CDR1 as LNHDA and CDR2 as SQIVND (reference sequence). The CDR3 sequence is CASRDQGVGGTEAFF. The CDR3 bases are TGTGCCAGTAGGGACCAGGGGGTAGGAGGAACTGAAGCTTTCTTT. Full variable domain (rest looked up from reference TRBV19 and TRBJ1-1): DGGITQSPKYLFRKEGQNVTLSCEQNLNHDAMYWYRQDPGQGLRLIYYSQIVNDFQKGDIAEGYSVSREKKESFPLTVTSAQKNPTAFYLCASRDQGVGGTEAFFGQGTRLTVV.

The V and J genes are TRBV7-3 and TRBJ2-7; D unresolved. Germline CDR1 SGHTA, CDR2 FQGTGA. CDR3 size: 13 residues. Trimming left V 3 bases short and J 3 bases short, with 9 bases between. The chain's CDR3 is CASSLGRNYEQYF. Here the CDR3 DNA reads TGTGCCAGCAGCTTGGGTAGGAACTACGAGCAGTACTTC.